This paragraph reports one TCR beta chain. What it binds is unknown. This specimen comes from a study of shared clonotypes between healthy human individuals. Study-level information: The donor pool was made up of a couple of women and a few men aged 18 to 49.

Study outcomes and limitations: The authors expected sequencing depth to affect clonotype sharing among donors.

All donors were healthy HIV-negative adults lacking recent acute infections or vaccinations. CD4+ cell separation produced CD45RA+ naive and CD45RA-negative memory subsets. Clones were read by immunoSEQ multiplex PCR, and TCRdb kept only the in-frame ones, dropping some. The data show some 2,000,000 clones, approximately 95% seen once. The sample consisted of naive CD4+ T cells sorted from blood. Subset here: CD45RA+ positively selected. The sequence was collected from a young man in good health.

The CDR3 region has the DNA TGCGCCAGCAGCGTCCGGGGAGAATACAATGAGCAGTTCTTC. It codes for CASSVRGEYNEQFF. The chain recombines TRBV5-1 with TRBJ2-1, with D maybe TRBD2 (5 bases). There are 14 residues in the CDR3. The germline CDR1 and CDR2 sequences are SGHRS and YFSETQ. The V and J ends lost 4 bases and 4 bases respectively, with 12 bases between them.